The source of this T cell receptor beta chain is a study of blood T cell repertoires in COVID-19. Study-wide context: Material from acute and convalescent COVID-19 was sourced from the United States, Italy and Spain. Nucleic acid was either cDNA or gDNA, and it came from T cells, B-cell-depleted T cells, or PBMCs.

Per the authors' pipeline: Using reference gene primer amplification, nucleated cell counts were estimated. Some clones are missing from TCRdb's copy, which holds only in-frame ones; the method was immunoSEQ multiplex PCR. The V and J calls and clone size are taken from that table; D and trimming were inferred from the DNA. The sample yields about 60,000 clones, around 89% seen once. The CDR3 consists of 15 residues. V was trimmed by 0 bases and J by 4 bases, leaving 12 bases between them. Germline lookup yields CDR1 MNHNS and CDR2 SASEGT. Sequenced: peripheral blood. The rearrangement joins TRBV6-1 to TRBJ1-1; D unresolved. The clonotype comes from a human donor with active COVID-19. The donor label of this sample is uncertain. The CDR3 region is CASSEALGVGTEAFF. DNA for the CDR3: TGTGCCAGCAGTGAAGCGCTCGGGGTGGGCACTGAAGCTTTCTTT.